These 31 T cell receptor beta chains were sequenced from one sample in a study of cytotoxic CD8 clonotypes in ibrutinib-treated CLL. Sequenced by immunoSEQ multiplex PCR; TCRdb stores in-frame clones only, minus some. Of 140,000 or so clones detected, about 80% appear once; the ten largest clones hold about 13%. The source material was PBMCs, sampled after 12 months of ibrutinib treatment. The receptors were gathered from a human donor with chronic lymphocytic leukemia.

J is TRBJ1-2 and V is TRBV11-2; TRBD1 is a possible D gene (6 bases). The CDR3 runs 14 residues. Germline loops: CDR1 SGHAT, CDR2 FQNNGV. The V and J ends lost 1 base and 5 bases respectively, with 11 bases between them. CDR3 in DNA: TGTGCCAGCAGCTTAGTGGGGGGCAGATATGGCTACACCTTC. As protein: CASSLVGGRYGYTF.

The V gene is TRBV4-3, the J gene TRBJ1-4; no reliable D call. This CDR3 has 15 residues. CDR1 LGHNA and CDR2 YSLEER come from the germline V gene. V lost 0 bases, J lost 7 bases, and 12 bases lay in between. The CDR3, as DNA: TGCGCCAGCAGCCAAGATGGAGAGATCAGTGAAAAACTGTTTTTT. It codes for CASSQDGEISEKLFF.

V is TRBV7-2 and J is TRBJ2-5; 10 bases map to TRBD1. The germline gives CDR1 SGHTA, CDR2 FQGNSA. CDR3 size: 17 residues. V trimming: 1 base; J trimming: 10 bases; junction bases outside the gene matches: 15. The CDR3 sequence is CASSLGRVGQGRLGQYF. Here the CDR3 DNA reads TGTGCCAGCAGCTTAGGACGGGTGGGACAGGGGAGATTAGGCCAGTACTTC.

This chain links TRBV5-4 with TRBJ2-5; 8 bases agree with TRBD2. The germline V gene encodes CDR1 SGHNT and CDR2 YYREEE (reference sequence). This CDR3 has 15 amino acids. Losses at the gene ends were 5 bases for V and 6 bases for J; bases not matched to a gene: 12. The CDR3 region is CASRLAGGSGKTQYF. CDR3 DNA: TGTGCCAGCAGACTTGCTGGTGGTAGCGGGAAGACCCAGTACTTC. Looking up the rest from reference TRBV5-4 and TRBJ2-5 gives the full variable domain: ETGVTQSPTHLIKTRGQQVTLRCSSQSGHNTVSWYQQALGQGPQFIFQYYREEENGRGNFPPRFSGLQFPNYSSELNVNALELDDSALYLCASRLAGGSGKTQYFGPGTRLLVL.

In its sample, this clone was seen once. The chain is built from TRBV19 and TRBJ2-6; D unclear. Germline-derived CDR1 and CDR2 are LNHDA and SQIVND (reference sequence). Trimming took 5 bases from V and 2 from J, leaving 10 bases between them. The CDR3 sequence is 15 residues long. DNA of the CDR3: TGTGCCAGTAGTCTGTCTGGAGCTGGGGCCAACGTCCTGACTTTC. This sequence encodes CASSLSGAGANVLTF. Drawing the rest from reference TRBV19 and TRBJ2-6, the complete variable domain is DGGITQSPKYLFRKEGQNVTLSCEQNLNHDAMYWYRQDPGQGLRLIYYSQIVNDFQKGDIAEGYSVSREKKESFPLTVTSAQKNPTAFYLCASSLSGAGANVLTFGAGSRLTVL.

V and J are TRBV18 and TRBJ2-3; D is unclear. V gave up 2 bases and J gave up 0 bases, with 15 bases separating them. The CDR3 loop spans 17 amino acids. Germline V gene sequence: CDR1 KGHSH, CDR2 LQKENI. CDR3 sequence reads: CASSPNVYGPSTDTQYF. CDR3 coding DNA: TGTGCCAGCTCACCAAACGTCTATGGCCCTAGCACAGATACGCAGTATTTT.

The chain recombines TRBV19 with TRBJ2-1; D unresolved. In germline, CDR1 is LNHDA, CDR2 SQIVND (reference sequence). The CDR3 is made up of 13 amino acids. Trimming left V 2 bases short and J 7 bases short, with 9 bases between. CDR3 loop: CASSILKWNEQFF. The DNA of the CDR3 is TGTGCCAGTAGTATATTAAAGTGGAATGAGCAGTTCTTC.

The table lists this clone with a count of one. For the CDR3, the DNA is TGTGCCACCCTAGCGCCCCGAGGGAGTTTCAATGAGCAGTTCTTC. Encoded protein: CATLAPRGSFNEQFF. The V gene is TRBV11-2, the J gene TRBJ2-1; weak D call: TRBD2 (6 bases). Trimming removed 10 bases from V and 6 bases from J, with 22 bases in between. Germline V lookup: CDR1 SGHAT, CDR2 FQNNGV. The CDR3 consists of 15 residues. Full variable domain (missing parts from reference TRBV11-2 and TRBJ2-1): EAGVAQSPRYKIIEKRQSVAFWCNPISGHATLYWYQQILGQGPKLLIQFQNNGVVDDSQLPKDRFSAERLKGVDSTLKIQPAKLEDSAVYLCATLAPRGSFNEQFFGPGTRLTVL.

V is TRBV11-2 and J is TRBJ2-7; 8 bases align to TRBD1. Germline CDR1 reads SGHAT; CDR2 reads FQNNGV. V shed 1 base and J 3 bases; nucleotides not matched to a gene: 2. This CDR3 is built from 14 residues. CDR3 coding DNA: TGTGCCAGCAGCTTAGGTACAGGGGGCTACGAGCAGTACTTC. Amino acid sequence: CASSLGTGGYEQYF.

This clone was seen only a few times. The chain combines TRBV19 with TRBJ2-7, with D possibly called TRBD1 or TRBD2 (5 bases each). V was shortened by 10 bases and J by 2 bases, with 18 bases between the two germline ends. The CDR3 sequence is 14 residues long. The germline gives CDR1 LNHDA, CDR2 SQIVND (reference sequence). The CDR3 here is CATNPGTATYEQYF. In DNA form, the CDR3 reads TGTGCCACAAACCCCGGGACGGCTACCTACGAGCAGTACTTC.

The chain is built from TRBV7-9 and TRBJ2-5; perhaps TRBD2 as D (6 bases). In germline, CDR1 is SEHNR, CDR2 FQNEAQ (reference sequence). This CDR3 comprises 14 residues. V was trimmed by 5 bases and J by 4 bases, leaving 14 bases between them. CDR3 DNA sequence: TGTGCCAGCAGCGCCCCCCCGGGGGTAGAGACCCAGTACTTC. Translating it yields CASSAPPGVETQYF. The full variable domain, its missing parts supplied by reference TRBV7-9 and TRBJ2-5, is DTGVSQNPRHKITKRGQNVTFRCDPISEHNRLYWYRQTLGQGPEFLTYFQNEAQLEKSRLLSDRFSAERPKGSFSTLEIQRTEQGDSAMYLCASSAPPGVETQYFGPGTRLLVL.

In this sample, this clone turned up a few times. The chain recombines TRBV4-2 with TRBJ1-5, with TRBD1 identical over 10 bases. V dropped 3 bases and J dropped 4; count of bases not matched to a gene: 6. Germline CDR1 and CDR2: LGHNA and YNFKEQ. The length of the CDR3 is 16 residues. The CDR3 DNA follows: TGTGCCAGCAGCCATCACGGACAGGGGGGGAATCAGCCCCAGCATTTT. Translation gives CASSHHGQGGNQPQHF.

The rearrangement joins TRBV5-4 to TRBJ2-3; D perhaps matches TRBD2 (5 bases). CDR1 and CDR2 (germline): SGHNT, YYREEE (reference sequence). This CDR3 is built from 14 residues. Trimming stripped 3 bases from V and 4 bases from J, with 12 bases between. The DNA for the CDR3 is TGTGCCAGCAGCTCCCCGATGAGGGCAGATACGCAGTATTTT. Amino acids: CASSSPMRADTQYF.

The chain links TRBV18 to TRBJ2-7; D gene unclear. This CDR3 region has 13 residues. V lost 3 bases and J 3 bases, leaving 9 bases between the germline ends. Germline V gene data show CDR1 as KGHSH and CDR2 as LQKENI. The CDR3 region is CASSPGLHYEQYF. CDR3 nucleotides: TGTGCCAGCTCACCCGGGTTACACTACGAGCAGTACTTC. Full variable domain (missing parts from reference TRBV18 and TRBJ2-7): NAGVMQNPRHLVRRRGQEARLRCSPMKGHSHVYWYRQLPEEGLKFMVYLQKENIIDESGMPKERFSAEFPKEGPSILRIQQVVRGDSAAYFCASSPGLHYEQYFGPGTRLTVT.

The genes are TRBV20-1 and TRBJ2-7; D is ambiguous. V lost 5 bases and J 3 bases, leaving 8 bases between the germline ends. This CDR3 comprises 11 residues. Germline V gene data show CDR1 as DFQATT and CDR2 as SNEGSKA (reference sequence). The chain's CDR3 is CSAESDYEQYF. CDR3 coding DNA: TGCAGTGCTGAATCGGACTACGAGCAGTACTTC.

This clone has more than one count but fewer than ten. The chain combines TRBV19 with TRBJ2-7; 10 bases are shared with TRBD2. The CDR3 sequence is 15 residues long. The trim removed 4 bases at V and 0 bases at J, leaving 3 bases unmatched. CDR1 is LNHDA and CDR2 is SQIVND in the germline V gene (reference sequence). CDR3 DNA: TGTGCCAGTAGTACGCTAGCGGGAGACTCCTACGAGCAGTACTTC. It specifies CASSTLAGDSYEQYF. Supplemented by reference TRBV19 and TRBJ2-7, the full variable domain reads DGGITQSPKYLFRKEGQNVTLSCEQNLNHDAMYWYRQDPGQGLRLIYYSQIVNDFQKGDIAEGYSVSREKKESFPLTVTSAQKNPTAFYLCASSTLAGDSYEQYFGPGTRLTVT.

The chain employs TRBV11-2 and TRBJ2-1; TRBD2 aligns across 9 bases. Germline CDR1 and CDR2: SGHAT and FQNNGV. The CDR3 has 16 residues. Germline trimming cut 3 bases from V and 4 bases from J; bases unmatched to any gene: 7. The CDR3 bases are TGTGCCAGCAGCTTGGGGCGGGAGGGATGGTACAATGAGCAGTTCTTC. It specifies CASSLGREGWYNEQFF.

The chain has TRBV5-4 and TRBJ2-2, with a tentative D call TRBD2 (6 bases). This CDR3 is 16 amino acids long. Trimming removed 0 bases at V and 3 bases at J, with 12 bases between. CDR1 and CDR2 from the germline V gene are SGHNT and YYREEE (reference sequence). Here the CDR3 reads CASSLDGLRDTGELFF. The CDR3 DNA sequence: TGTGCCAGCAGCTTGGATGGACTACGTGACACCGGGGAGCTGTTTTTT.

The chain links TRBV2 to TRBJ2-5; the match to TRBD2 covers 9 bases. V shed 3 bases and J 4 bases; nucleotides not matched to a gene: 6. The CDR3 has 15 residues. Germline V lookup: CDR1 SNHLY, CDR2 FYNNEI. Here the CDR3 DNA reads TGTGCCAGCAGTGAGCATAGCGGGAGTCTAGAGACCCAGTACTTC. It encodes CASSEHSGSLETQYF.

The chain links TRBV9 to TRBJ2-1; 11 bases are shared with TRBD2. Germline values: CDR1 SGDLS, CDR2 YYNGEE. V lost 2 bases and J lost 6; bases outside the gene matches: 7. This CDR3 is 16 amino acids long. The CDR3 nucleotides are TGTGCCAGCAGCGTGTCCGGGACTAGCGGACGCAATGAGCAGTTCTTC. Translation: CASSVSGTSGRNEQFF.

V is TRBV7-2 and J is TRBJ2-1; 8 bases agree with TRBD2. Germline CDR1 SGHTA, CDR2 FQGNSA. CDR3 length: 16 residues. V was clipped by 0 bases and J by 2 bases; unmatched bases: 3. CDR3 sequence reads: CASSLAGRGPYNEQFF. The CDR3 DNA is TGTGCCAGCAGCTTAGCCGGGAGGGGCCCCTACAATGAGCAGTTCTTC.

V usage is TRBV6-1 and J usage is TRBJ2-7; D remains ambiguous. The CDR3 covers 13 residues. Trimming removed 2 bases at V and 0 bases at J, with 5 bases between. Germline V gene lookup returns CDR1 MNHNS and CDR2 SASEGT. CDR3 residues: CASSERHSYEQYF. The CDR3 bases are TGTGCCAGCAGTGAACGCCACTCCTACGAGCAGTACTTC.

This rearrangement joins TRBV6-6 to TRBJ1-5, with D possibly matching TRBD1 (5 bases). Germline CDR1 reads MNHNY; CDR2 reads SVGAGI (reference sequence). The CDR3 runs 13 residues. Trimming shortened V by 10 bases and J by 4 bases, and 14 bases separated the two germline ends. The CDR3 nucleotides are TGTGCCATCGGGGGTGACTTAAATCAGCCCCAGCATTTT. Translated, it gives CAIGGDLNQPQHF.

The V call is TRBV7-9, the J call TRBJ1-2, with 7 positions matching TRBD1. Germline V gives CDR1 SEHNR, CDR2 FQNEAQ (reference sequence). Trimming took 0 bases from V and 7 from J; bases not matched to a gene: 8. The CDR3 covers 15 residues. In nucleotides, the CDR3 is TGTGCCAGCAGCTTAGCCGGGACAGAAGAGGGTGGCTACACCTTC. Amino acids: CASSLAGTEEGGYTF.

The CDR3 loop is CASRSDSYEQYF. CDR3 sequence (DNA): TGCGCCAGCAGGTCGGACAGTTACGAGCAGTACTTC. J is TRBJ2-7 and V is TRBV4-3; D is perhaps TRBD1 (6 bases). V lost 6 bases to trimming and J lost 4 bases, with 10 bases between them. Germline V gene lookup returns CDR1 LGHNA and CDR2 YSLEER. The CDR3 extends over 12 amino acids.

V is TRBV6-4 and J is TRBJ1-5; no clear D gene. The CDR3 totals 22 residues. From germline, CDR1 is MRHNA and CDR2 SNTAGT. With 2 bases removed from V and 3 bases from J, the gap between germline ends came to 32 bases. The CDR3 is CASSDRCTGSVRVPCTNQPQHF. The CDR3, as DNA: TGTGCCAGCAGTGACCGGTGTACCGGTAGCGTACGGGTTCCGTGCACCAATCAGCCCCAGCATTTT.

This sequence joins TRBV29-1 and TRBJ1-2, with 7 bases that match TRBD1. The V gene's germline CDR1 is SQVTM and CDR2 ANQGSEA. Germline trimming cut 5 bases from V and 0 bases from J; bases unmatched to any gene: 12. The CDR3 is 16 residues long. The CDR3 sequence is CSVTDRAITPNYGYTF. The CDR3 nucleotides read TGCAGCGTTACTGACAGGGCAATTACACCTAACTATGGCTACACCTTC. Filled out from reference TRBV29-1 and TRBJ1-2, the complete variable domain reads SAVISQKPSRDICQRGTSLTIQCQVDSQVTMMFWYRQQPGQSLTLIATANQGSEATYESGFVIDKFPISRPNLTFSTLTVSNMSPEDSSIYLCSVTDRAITPNYGYTFGSGTRLTVV.

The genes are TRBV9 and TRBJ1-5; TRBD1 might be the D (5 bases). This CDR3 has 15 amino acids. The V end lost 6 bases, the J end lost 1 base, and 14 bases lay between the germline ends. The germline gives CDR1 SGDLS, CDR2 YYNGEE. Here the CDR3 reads CASIQGSVSNQPQHF. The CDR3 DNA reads TGTGCCAGCATTCAGGGCAGCGTAAGCAATCAGCCCCAGCATTTT.

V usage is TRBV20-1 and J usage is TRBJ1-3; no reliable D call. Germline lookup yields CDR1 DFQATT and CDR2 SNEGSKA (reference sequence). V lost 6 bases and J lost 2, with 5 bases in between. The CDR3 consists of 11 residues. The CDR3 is CSARTGNTIYF. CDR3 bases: TGCAGTGCCCGGACTGGAAACACCATATATTTT.

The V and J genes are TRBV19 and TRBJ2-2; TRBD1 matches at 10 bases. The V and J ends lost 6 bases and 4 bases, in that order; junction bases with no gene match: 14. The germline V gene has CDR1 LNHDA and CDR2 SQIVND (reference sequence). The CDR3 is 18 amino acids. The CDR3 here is CASSHAGQGIVGTGELFF. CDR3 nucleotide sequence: TGTGCCAGTAGCCATGCGGGACAGGGGATAGTCGGCACCGGGGAGCTGTTTTTT.

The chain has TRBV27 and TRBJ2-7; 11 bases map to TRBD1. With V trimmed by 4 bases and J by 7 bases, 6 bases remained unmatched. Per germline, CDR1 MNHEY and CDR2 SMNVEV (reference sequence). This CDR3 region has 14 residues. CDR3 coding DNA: TGTGCCAGCAGTTCCGGACAGGGGGCATGGGAGCAGTACTTC. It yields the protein CASSSGQGAWEQYF.